This T cell receptor beta chain is drawn from a study of blood T cells in healthy people across ages. Sample-barcoded 5' priming and a J-beta primer mix drove a second PCR of about 6 to 12 cycles. A single record per CDR3 protein comes from TCRdb applying MiXCR to the 5' RACE reads. Altogether hundreds of thousands of distinct CDR3 sequences are present, 52% being singletons, with the ten largest covering 51%. CDR3 size: 13 residues. CDR1 and CDR2 from the germline V gene are SGHVS and FNYEAQ. J lost 3 bases, V lost 9 bases, and 7 bases had no gene match. This clonotype showed up many times. The chain carries TRBV7-6 and TRBJ2-5; 7 nucleotides match TRBD1. Sequencing was carried out using blood. The sequence came from a man in his 60s in good health. The DNA for the CDR3 is TGTGCCAGTGGAGGACAGGTGAAAGAGACCCAGTACTTC. Its translation is CASGGQVKETQYF.